This T cell receptor beta chain was captured in a study of cytomegalovirus exposure and HLA in healthy donors. Study findings and constraints: Common viral pathogens seemed to be connected with several of the most significant clusters, according to a later analysis. Accurate predictions that matched the HLA-A and HLA-B alleles of most subjects were reportedly made from TCR beta sequences.

V was trimmed by 6 bases and J by 4 bases, leaving 18 bases between them. Germline V CDR1 and CDR2: MNHEY, SVGAGI. CDR3 length equals 15 residues. This clone was detected a few times. Its antigen is undetermined. The study ran its PCR with 60 Vbeta and 13 Jbeta primers. Some clones are missing from TCRdb's copy, which holds only in-frame ones; the method was immunoSEQ multiplex PCR. Among around 160,000 clones listed, approximately 82% were seen once. This rearrangement joins TRBV6-5 to TRBJ1-2; D is possibly TRBD1 (6 bases). Material for sequencing was PBMCs. The sequence was collected from a woman aged 40-49 years in good health and CMV-seropositive. The CDR3, as DNA: TGTGCCAGCAGAAACCCCGACAGGCAGGGCTATGGCTACACCTTC. Protein sequence: CASRNPDRQGYGYTF.